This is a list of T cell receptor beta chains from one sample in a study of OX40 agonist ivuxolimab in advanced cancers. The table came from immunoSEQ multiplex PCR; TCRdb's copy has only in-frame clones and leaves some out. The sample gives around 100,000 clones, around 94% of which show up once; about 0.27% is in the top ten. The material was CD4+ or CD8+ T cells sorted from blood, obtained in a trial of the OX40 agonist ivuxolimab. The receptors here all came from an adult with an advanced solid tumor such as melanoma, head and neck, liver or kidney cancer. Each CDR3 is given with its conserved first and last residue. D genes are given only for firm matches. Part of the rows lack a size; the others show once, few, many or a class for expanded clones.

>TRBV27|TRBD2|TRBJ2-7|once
TGTGCCAGCAGACGGCTTAGCGGGGGGGCAGTTAACGAGCAGTACTTC
CASRRLSGGAVNEQYF
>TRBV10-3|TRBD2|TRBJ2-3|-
TGTGCCATCAGTCCCGATCGACCGATACCGACTAGCGGGAGAACAGATACGCAGTATTTT
CAISPDRPIPTSGRTDTQYF
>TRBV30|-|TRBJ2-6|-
TGTGCCTGGAGTGCCCCTGGGGCCAACGTCCTGACTTTC
CAWSAPGANVLTF
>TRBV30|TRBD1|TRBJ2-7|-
TGTGCCTGGAGTGCTCCCGGACAGGGGATCTACGAGCAGTACTTC
CAWSAPGQGIYEQYF
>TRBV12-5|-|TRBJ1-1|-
TGTGCTAGTGGTTTGGGGTCCGGGCCCCGGGAAATGAACACTGAAGCTTTCTTT
CASGLGSGPREMNTEAFF
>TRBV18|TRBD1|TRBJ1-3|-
TGTGCCAGCTCACCGATACTAAGCCTGACAGGGGGCGCGTCTGGAAACACCATATATTTT
CASSPILSLTGGASGNTIYF
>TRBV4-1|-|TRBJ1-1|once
TGCGCCAGCAGCCAAGATTATAGGGCTACTGAAGCTTTCTTT
CASSQDYRATEAFF
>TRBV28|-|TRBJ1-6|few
TGTGCCAGCAGTTCTCAGCCAAATTCACCCCTCCACTTT
CASSSQPNSPLHF
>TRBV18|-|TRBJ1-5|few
TGTGCCAGCTCACCACCTGACCAGCCCCAGCATTTT
CASSPPDQPQHF
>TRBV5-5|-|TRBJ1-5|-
TGTGCCAGCAGCTTGGCCTGGGGCGCGGGGCAGCCCCAGCATTTT
CASSLAWGAGQPQHF
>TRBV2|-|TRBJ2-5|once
TGTGCCAGCAGGAGGGGGGCGCTCCAAGAGACCCAGTACTTC
CASRRGALQETQYF
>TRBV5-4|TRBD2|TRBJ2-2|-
TGTGCCCGCTCGAGGGCGGGAGGACCAACCGGGGAGCTGTTTTTT
CARSRAGGPTGELFF
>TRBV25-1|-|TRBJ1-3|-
TGTGCCAGCAGTGTCCCCGCCGGAAACACCATATATTTT
CASSVPAGNTIYF
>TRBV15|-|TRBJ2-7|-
TGTGCCACCAACCGCCACGGGACCTACGAGCAGTACTTC
CATNRHGTYEQYF
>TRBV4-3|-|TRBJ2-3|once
TGCGCCAGCAGCCAGGTTGGCGGCGGTACAGATACGCAGTATTTT
CASSQVGGGTDTQYF
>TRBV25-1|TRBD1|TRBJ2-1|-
TGTGCCAGCAGTAAAGGACAGGGTTCTTATGAGCAGTTCTTC
CASSKGQGSYEQFF
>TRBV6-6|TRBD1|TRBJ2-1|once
TGTGCCAGCAGAGGACAGGGGTCATTTTCCTACAATGAGCAGTTCTTC
CASRGQGSFSYNEQFF
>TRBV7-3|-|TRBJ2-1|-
TGTGCCAGCAGCGCCCTAGGGTACGAGCAGTTCTTC
CASSALGYEQFF
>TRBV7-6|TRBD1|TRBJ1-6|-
TGTGCCAGCAGTTCTGGACAGGGCGGTTCACCCCTCCACTTT
CASSSGQGGSPLHF
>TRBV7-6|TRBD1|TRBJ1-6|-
TGTGCCAGCAGCATAGGGGACAGGGGCGTCTCACCCCTCCACTTT
CASSIGDRGVSPLHF
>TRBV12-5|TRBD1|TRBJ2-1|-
TGTGCTAGTGGCCGAACGGGACAGGCCGGCAATGAGCAGTTCTTC
CASGRTGQAGNEQFF
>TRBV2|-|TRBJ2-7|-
TGTGCCAGCAGGAAAAACGGGGTCGCGCTGTACGAGCAGTACTTC
CASRKNGVALYEQYF
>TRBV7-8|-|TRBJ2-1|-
TGTGCCAGCGGGGGTTTCGAGCAGTTCTTC
CASGGFEQFF
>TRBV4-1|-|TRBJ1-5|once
TGCGCCAGCAGCCAAGTAAAGACTGGGGGGTTTTGGCCCCAGCATTTT
CASSQVKTGGFWPQHF
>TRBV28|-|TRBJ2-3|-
TGTGCCAGCAGTAAAGATACGCAGTATTTT
CASSKDTQYF